The 8 T cell receptor beta chains below all came from one sample that was sequenced in a study of blood T cell repertoires in COVID-19. Sequencing was performed with immunoSEQ multiplex PCR; in TCRdb, only in-frame clones are kept and a portion is missing. The sample yields about 57,000 clones, around 90% seen once. Sequencing was done on a sample of peripheral blood. These receptors all stem from a woman older than 75 with COVID-19, enrolled during active disease.

The chain recombines TRBV27 with TRBJ2-7, with no clear D. Per germline, CDR1 MNHEY and CDR2 SMNVEV (reference sequence). The V gene lost 9 bases and the J gene lost 7 bases, with 4 bases spanning the gap. The CDR3 sequence is 8 residues long. The CDR3 nucleotides read TGTGCCAGATTAGAGCAGTACTTC. This translates into CARLEQYF.

This rearrangement joins TRBV5-1 to TRBJ1-2, with 7 positions matching TRBD1. Germline CDR1 is SGHRS and CDR2 is YFSETQ. The CDR3 totals 14 residues. With 4 bases clipped from V and 5 bases from J, the junction kept 8 bases outside the gene matches. The CDR3 loop reads CASSRGTDRYGYTF. The CDR3 DNA is TGCGCCAGCAGCCGCGGGACAGATCGTTATGGCTACACCTTC.

The V and J genes are TRBV4-1 and TRBJ2-5, with D maybe TRBD2 (6 bases). Per the germline V gene, CDR1 is MGHRA and CDR2 is YSYEKL. Trimming removed 1 base from V and 2 bases from J, with 20 bases in between. CDR3 length equals 18 residues. The CDR3 region has the DNA TGCGCCAGCAGCCAAGGGCGGCGGGGCGATCCCTTTCAAGAGACCCAGTACTTC. This sequence encodes CASSQGRRGDPFQETQYF.

The DNA for the CDR3 is TGTGCCAGTAGTATTGGGACAGTGAGCACAGATACGCAGTATTTT. It codes for CASSIGTVSTDTQYF. The chain links TRBV19 to TRBJ2-3, with 7 bases aligning to TRBD1. V trimming: 3 bases; J trimming: 0 bases; junction bases outside the gene matches: 3. The CDR3 runs 15 residues. Germline CDR1 and CDR2: LNHDA and SQIVND (reference sequence).

This chain joins TRBV7-3 and TRBJ2-1, with 7 bases aligning to TRBD1. Germline loops: CDR1 SGHTA, CDR2 FQGTGA. V lost 5 bases and J lost 5; bases outside the gene matches: 12. The CDR3 consists of 16 residues. The CDR3 is CASSPRPGQTNNEQFF. CDR3 DNA sequence: TGTGCCAGCAGCCCACGACCGGGACAGACGAACAATGAGCAGTTCTTC.

The chain carries TRBV5-4 and TRBJ1-1; no reliable D call. Trimming took 2 bases from V and 3 from J, leaving 8 bases between them. The CDR3 length is 13 residues. Germline-derived CDR1 and CDR2 are SGHNT and YYREEE (reference sequence). The CDR3 sequence: CASSFEGYTEAFF. CDR3 coding DNA: TGTGCCAGCAGCTTTGAGGGATACACTGAAGCTTTCTTT.

The chain couples TRBV7-8 to TRBJ1-1; D call uncertain. Germline-derived CDR1 and CDR2 are SGHVS and FQNEAQ. This CDR3 spans 12 amino acids. Trimming stripped 5 bases from V and 5 bases from J, with 9 bases between. The CDR3 protein is CASSPARTEAFF. In nucleotides, the CDR3 is TGTGCCAGCAGCCCCGCGAGAACTGAAGCTTTCTTT.

The gene calls are TRBV10-3 and TRBJ2-5; possibly TRBD2 for D (6 bases). Trimming removed 5 bases from V and 4 bases from J, with 11 bases in between. Germline values: CDR1 ENHRY, CDR2 SYGVKD. This CDR3 region has 13 residues. CDR3 protein: CAISSPGGETQYF. The CDR3 DNA reads TGTGCCATCAGTTCCCCCGGGGGAGAGACCCAGTACTTC.